This T cell receptor beta chain stems from a study of blood T cell repertoires in COVID-19. Under the authors' procedure: Reference gene primer amplification yielded estimated nucleated cell counts. Produced via immunoSEQ multiplex PCR; TCRdb's table is partial and in-frame only. V and J calls and clone size are given by that table; D and trimming were obtained from the DNA. The repertoire consists of around 110,000 clones, with approximately 89% occurring once and the leading ten covering 3.5% to 4.5%. The length of the CDR3 is 18 residues. Trimming at V came to 0 bases and at J to 0 bases, leaving 8 bases not matched to a gene. In germline, CDR1 is LGHNA, CDR2 YNFKEQ.

V and J are TRBV4-2 and TRBJ2-7; 10 bases are shared with TRBD2. The source is a man between 40 and 49 years old with acute or convalescent COVID-19. The specimen was peripheral blood. CDR3 protein: CASSQDEVAGGLSYEQYF. CDR3 in DNA: TGTGCCAGCAGCCAAGATGAAGTAGCGGGGGGCCTCTCCTACGAGCAGTACTTC.